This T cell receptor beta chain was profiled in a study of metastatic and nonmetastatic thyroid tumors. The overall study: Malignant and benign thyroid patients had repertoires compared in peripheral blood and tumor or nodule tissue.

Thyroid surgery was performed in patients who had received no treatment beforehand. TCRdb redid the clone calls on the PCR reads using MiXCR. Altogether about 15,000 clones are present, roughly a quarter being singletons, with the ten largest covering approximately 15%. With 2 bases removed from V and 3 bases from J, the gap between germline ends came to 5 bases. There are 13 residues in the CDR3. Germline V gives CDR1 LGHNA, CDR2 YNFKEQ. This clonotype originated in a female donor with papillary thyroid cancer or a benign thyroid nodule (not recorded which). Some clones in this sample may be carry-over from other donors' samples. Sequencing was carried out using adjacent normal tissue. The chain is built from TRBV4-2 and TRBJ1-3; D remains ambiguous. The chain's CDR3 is CASSQMDGNTIYF. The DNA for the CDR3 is TGTGCCAGCAGCCAAATGGATGGAAACACCATATATTTT.